This T cell receptor beta chain was found in a study of T cells expressing NK-cell markers. Study-level findings and limits: Evidence did not settle whether expanded NKG2C+ T cell clones targeted HCMV.

Reprocessing the 5' RACE reads, TCRdb reports a single entry for every CDR3 protein and omits DNA. The table lists approximately 420,000 distinct CDR3 sequences. On this clonotype: Its antigen is not known.

Germline V lookup: CDR1 MNHEY, CDR2 SMNVEV (reference sequence). The CDR3 is made up of 15 amino acids. Source material: blood T cells: a sorted CD56 or NKG2C T cell subset, CD4+ or CD8+ T cells, or bulk PBMC T cells (not recorded which). The TCR was taken from a woman in her forties or fifties in good health. The chain is built from TRBV27 and TRBJ2-1; TCRdb indicates TRBD2, and absent DNA this call remains unverified. The CDR3 sequence: CASGDLAGGPNEQFF.